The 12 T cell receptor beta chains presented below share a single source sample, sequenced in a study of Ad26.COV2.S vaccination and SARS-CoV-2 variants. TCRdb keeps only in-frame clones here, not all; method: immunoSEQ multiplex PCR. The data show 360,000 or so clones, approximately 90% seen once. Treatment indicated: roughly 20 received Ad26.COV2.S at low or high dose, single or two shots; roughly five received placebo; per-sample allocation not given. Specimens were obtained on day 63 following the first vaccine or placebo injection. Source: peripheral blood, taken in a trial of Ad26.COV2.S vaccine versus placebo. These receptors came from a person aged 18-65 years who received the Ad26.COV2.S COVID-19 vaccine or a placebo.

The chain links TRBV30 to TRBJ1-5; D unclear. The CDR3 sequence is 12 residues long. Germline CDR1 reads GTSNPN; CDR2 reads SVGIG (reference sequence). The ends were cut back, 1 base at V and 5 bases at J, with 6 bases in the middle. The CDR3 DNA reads TGTGCCTGGAGTGGGATAGATCAGCCCCAGCATTTT. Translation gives CAWSGIDQPQHF.

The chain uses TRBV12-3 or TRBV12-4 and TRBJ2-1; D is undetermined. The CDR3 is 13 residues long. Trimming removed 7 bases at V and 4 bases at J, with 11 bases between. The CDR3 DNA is TGTGCCAGCACCCGGACCCTATACAATGAGCAGTTCTTC. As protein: CASTRTLYNEQFF.

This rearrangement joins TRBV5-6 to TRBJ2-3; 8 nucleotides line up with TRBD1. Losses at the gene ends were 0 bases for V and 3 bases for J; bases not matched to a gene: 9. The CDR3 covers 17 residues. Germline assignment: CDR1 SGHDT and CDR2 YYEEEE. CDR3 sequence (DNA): TGTGCCAGCAGCTTGGGGGCAGGGGGCGCGGTAACAGATACGCAGTATTTT. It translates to CASSLGAGGAVTDTQYF.

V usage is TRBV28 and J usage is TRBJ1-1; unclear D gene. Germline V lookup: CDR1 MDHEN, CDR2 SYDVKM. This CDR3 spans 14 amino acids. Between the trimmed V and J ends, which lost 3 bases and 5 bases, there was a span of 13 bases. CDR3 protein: CASSFAVLRTEAFF. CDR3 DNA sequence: TGTGCCAGCAGTTTTGCGGTTTTACGAACTGAAGCTTTCTTT.

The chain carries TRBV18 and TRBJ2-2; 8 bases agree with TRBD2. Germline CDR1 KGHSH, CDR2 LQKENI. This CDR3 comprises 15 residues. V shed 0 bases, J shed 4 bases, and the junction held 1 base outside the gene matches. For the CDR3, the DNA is TGTGCCAGCTCACCACCGCTAGCGGGCACCGGGGAGCTGTTTTTT. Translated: CASSPPLAGTGELFF.

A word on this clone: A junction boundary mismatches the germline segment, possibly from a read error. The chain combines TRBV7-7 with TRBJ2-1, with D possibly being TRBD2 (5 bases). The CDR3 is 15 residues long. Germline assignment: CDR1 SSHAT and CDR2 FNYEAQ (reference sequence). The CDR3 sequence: CASSFGGSSYNEQFF. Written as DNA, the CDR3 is TGTGCTAGCAGCTTTGGAGGTAGCTCCTACAATGAGCAGTTCTTC.

The CDR3 DNA sequence: TGCGCCAGCAGCCCCCGGGACTCGGGGAATGAGCAGTTCTTC. Residues: CASSPRDSGNEQFF. This chain joins TRBV4-1 and TRBJ2-1; a possible D gene is TRBD2 (6 bases). Germline lookup yields CDR1 MGHRA and CDR2 YSYEKL. The CDR3 sequence is 14 residues long. The ends were cut back, 4 bases at V and 7 bases at J, with 14 bases in the middle.

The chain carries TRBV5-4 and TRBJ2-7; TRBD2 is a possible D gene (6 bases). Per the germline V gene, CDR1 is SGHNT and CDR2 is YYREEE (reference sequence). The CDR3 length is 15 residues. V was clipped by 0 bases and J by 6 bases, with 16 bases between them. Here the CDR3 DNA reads TGTGCCAGCAGCTTGGAGATCGGGCTAGCGAGCGAGCAGTACTTC. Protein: CASSLEIGLASEQYF.

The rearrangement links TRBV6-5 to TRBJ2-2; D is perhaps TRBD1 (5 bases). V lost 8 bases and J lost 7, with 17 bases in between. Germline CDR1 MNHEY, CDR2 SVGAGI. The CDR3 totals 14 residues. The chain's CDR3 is CASDSAGLDGELFF. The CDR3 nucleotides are TGTGCCAGCGACTCTGCAGGGTTAGACGGGGAGCTGTTTTTT.

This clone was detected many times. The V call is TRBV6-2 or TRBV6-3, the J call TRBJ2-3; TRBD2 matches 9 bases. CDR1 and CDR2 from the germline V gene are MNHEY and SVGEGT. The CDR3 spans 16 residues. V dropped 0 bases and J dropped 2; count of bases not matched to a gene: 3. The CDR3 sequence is CASSYSTSGHTDTQYF. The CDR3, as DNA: TGTGCCAGCAGTTACTCGACTAGCGGACACACAGATACGCAGTATTTT.

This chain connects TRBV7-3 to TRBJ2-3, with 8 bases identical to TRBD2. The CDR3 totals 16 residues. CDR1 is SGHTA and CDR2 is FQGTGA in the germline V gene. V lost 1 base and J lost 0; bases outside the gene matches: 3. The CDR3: CASSLKPGGSTDTQYF. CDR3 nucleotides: TGTGCCAGCAGCTTAAAGCCGGGAGGGAGCACAGATACGCAGTATTTT.

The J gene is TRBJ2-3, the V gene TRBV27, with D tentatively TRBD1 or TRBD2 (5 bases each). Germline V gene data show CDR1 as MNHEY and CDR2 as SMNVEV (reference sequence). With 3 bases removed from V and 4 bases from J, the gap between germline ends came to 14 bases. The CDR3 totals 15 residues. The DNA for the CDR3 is TGTGCCAGCAGTTTCTTGCCGGGGCGTGCAGATACGCAGTATTTT. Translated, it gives CASSFLPGRADTQYF.